This is a list of T cell receptor beta chains from one sample in a study of blood T cells in healthy people across ages. Each CDR3 protein gets one entry after TCRdb re-called the 5' RACE reads with MiXCR. The data hold about 630,000 distinct CDR3 sequences, with roughly 21% observed a single time. Sequencing was carried out using blood. Receptor source: a man aged 65-85 years in good health. Both conserved end residues are part of each CDR3. A D gene is named only where the DNA matches it firmly. Clone size is not always given. Where it is, it says once, few, many or a class for expanded clones.

TRBJ2-3,TRBD2,.,TRBV20-1,CSVSREGTDTQYF,TGCAGTGTTTCGCGGGAGGGGACAGATACGCAGTATTTT
TRBJ2-1,TRBD2,.,TRBV5-1,CASRYRLAVNEQFF,TGCGCCAGCAGATACAGGCTAGCGGTCAATGAGCAGTTCTTC
TRBJ2-5,.,few,TRBV7-9,CASRSLDPQETQYF,TGTGCCAGCCGGTCACTAGACCCACAAGAGACCCAGTACTTC
TRBJ2-4,TRBD1,few,TRBV6-1,CASSGQGGNIQYF,TGTGCCAGCAGCGGACAGGGCGGGAACATTCAGTACTTC
TRBJ2-4,TRBD2,.,TRBV7-6,CASSSPGLAGGLAKNIQYF,TGTGCCAGCAGCTCTCCGGGACTAGCGGGAGGTCTAGCCAAAAACATTCAGTACTTC
TRBJ2-5,TRBD1,few,TRBV2,CASSESGLTGGETQYF,TGTGCCAGCAGTGAATCGGGGCTGACAGGGGGGGAGACCCAGTACTTC
TRBJ2-2,TRBD2,.,TRBV6-2/TRBV6-3,CASSQGTSGSQFF,TGTGCCAGCTCCCAAGGCACTAGCGGGAGTCAGTTTTTT
TRBJ2-7,.,many,TRBV2,CASIPTSSYEQYF,TGTGCCAGCATCCCGACCTCTTCCTACGAGCAGTACTTC
TRBJ1-2,TRBD1,many,TRBV14,CASSQVMGQGSGYGYTF,TGTGCCAGCAGCCAAGTGATGGGACAGGGATCGGGCTATGGCTACACCTTC
TRBJ2-7,TRBD2,.,TRBV3-1,CASSPIAGVVGEQYF,TGTGCCAGCAGCCCTATAGCGGGAGTAGTCGGCGAGCAGTACTTC
TRBJ2-5,TRBD1,many,TRBV20-1,CSAEGAGTETQYF,TGCAGTGCTGAGGGGGCAGGGACAGAGACCCAGTACTTC
TRBJ2-7,.,.,TRBV7-8,CASSLDRDYSYEQYF,TGTGCCAGCAGCTTAGACAGGGACTACTCCTACGAGCAGTACTTC
TRBJ2-1,TRBD2,few,TRBV20-1,CSATRTSGSLYNEQFF,TGCAGTGCTACCCGGACTAGCGGGAGCCTTTACAATGAGCAGTTCTTC
TRBJ2-6,TRBD1,.,TRBV3-1,CASSQVVVPGQGYSGANVLTF,TGTGCCAGCAGCCAAGTTGTTGTCCCGGGACAGGGCTACTCTGGGGCCAACGTCCTGACTTTC
TRBJ1-2,TRBD1,.,TRBV12-3/TRBV12-4,CASSIGQGPFGGYTF,TGTGCCAGCAGTATCGGACAGGGCCCCTTCGGCGGCTACACCTTC
TRBJ2-4,.,.,TRBV12-3/TRBV12-4,CASSQGVLAKNIQYF,TGTGCCAGCAGCCAGGGAGTTCTAGCCAAAAACATTCAGTACTTC
TRBJ1-1,TRBD1,.,TRBV10-3,CAISDPGQMNTEAFF,TGTGCCATCAGTGATCCGGGACAGATGAACACTGAAGCTTTCTTT
TRBJ2-4,.,.,TRBV3-1,CASSPDWDGSKNIQYF,TGTGCCAGCAGCCCGGACTGGGACGGATCCAAAAACATTCAGTACTTC
TRBJ2-1,TRBD2,.,TRBV2,CASSLDGTSGSREQFF,TGTGCCAGCAGTTTGGACGGGACTAGCGGGAGCAGGGAGCAGTTCTTC
TRBJ2-1,TRBD1,few,TRBV7-6,CASSLIQGQGDNEQFF,TGTGCCAGCAGCTTAATCCAGGGACAGGGGGACAATGAGCAGTTCTTC
TRBJ2-2,.,.,TRBV11-2,CASSLGYAGELFF,TGTGCCAGCAGCTTAGGGTACGCCGGGGAGCTGTTTTTT
TRBJ2-1,.,.,TRBV20-1,CSATLHQQRWGNEQFF,TGCAGTGCTACCCTCCACCAGCAAAGATGGGGCAATGAGCAGTTCTTC
TRBJ2-2,TRBD2,.,TRBV5-1,CASSSGGTGELFF,TGCGCCAGCAGCTCCGGGGGGACCGGGGAGCTGTTTTTT
TRBJ2-5,.,.,TRBV3-1,CASSQVRGKQYF,TGTGCCAGCAGCCAAGTCAGGGGAAAGCAGTACTTC
TRBJ2-5,.,.,TRBV4-1,CASSLWVLHGKQETQYF,TGCGCCAGCAGCCTCTGGGTCCTCCACGGGAAGCAAGAGACCCAGTACTTC
TRBJ1-5,TRBD1,.,TRBV2,CASRLDREGQPQHF,TGTGCCAGCAGGTTGGACAGGGAGGGACAGCCCCAGCATTTT
TRBJ2-1,.,few,TRBV4-3,CASSSRLETRNEQFF,TGCGCCAGCAGCTCAAGACTAGAAACAAGAAATGAGCAGTTCTTC
TRBJ2-5,.,.,TRBV4-3,CASSQDPVTGETQYF,TGCGCCAGCAGCCAAGATCCCGTAACGGGCGAGACCCAGTACTTC
TRBJ2-1,TRBD2,many,TRBV3-1,CASSQRLAGDYEQFF,TGTGCCAGCAGCCAGCGGCTAGCGGGAGATTATGAGCAGTTCTTC
TRBJ2-3,.,few,TRBV12-3/TRBV12-4,CASSLSEDTQYF,TGTGCCAGCAGTTTATCGGAGGATACGCAGTATTTT
TRBJ2-7,.,few,TRBV2,CASSEALRGIYEQYF,TGTGCCAGCAGTGAAGCGCTTCGGGGGATATACGAGCAGTACTTC
TRBJ2-7,.,.,TRBV12-3/TRBV12-4,CASSWPRQLQYF,TGTGCCAGCAGTTGGCCCCGACAGCTGCAGTACTTC
TRBJ1-2,.,few,TRBV5-6,CASSLGPSGYTF,TGTGCCAGCAGCTTGGGCCCCTCTGGCTACACCTTC
TRBJ2-5,.,few,TRBV5-1,CASSLFDKKETQYF,TGCGCCAGCAGCTTGTTCGACAAGAAAGAGACCCAGTACTTC
TRBJ2-5,TRBD2,.,TRBV28,CASSWPVTSGRKDALQETQYF,TGTGCCAGCAGTTGGCCGGTGACTAGCGGGAGGAAAGACGCTCTTCAAGAGACCCAGTACTTC
TRBJ2-7,TRBD1,few,TRBV6-2/TRBV6-3,CASTQAGTGDEQYF,TGTGCCAGCACCCAGGCTGGGACAGGGGACGAGCAGTACTTC
TRBJ1-1,.,.,TRBV5-1,CASSFSMDGNTEAFF,TGCGCCAGCAGCTTTTCTATGGACGGGAACACTGAAGCTTTCTTT
TRBJ2-4,.,many,TRBV12-3/TRBV12-4,CASSSTGGGLNIQYF,TGTGCCAGCAGTTCAACGGGTGGGGGGTTAAACATTCAGTACTTC
TRBJ2-2,TRBD2,.,TRBV11-3,CASSLGSPAGENTGELFF,TGTGCCAGCAGCTTAGGCTCACCGGCGGGAGAAAACACCGGGGAGCTGTTTTTT
TRBJ2-7,.,.,TRBV6-5,CASSYEGEGAYQQYF,TGTGCCAGCAGTTACGAGGGGGAAGGGGCTTACCAGCAGTACTTC
TRBJ2-1,TRBD2,.,TRBV28,CASSGRLAGRSNEQFF,TGTGCCAGCAGTGGCCGACTAGCGGGACGATCCAATGAGCAGTTCTTC
TRBJ2-7,TRBD1,few,TRBV3-1,CASSRENRDRSSYEQYF,TGTGCCAGCAGCCGAGAAAACCGGGACAGGAGTAGCTACGAGCAGTACTTC
TRBJ2-2,TRBD1,many,TRBV5-1,CASSFGQGNTGELFF,TGCGCCAGCAGCTTTGGACAGGGGAACACCGGGGAGCTGTTTTTT
TRBJ2-7,.,.,TRBV20-1,CSAATDPYEQYF,TGCAGTGCTGCGACGGATCCCTACGAGCAGTACTTC
TRBJ2-7,.,.,TRBV7-6,CASSLGDTRYEQYF,TGTGCCAGCAGCTTAGGGGACACCCGGTACGAGCAGTACTTC
TRBJ2-1,.,.,TRBV5-1,CASSLGWVGRSSYNEQFF,TGCGCCAGCAGCTTGGGTTGGGTTGGGCGGAGCTCCTACAATGAGCAGTTCTTC
TRBJ2-4,TRBD2,.,TRBV2,CASRPRGEGKNIQYF,TGTGCCAGCAGACCGCGGGGGGAAGGCAAAAACATTCAGTACTTC
TRBJ1-2,.,many,TRBV4-3,CASSQVQNPNYGYTF,TGCGCCAGCAGCCAAGTGCAGAACCCCAACTATGGCTACACCTTC
TRBJ2-5,TRBD1,few,TRBV20-1,CSAPDRAGQETQYF,TGCAGTGCTCCCGACAGGGCCGGGCAAGAGACCCAGTACTTC
TRBJ2-5,.,few,TRBV5-1,CASSSGENRETQYF,TGCGCCAGCAGCTCGGGAGAGAACCGAGAGACCCAGTACTTC
TRBJ2-7,TRBD2,few,TRBV20-1,CSAPLTSGSWHEQYF,TGCAGTGCCCCGCTAACTAGCGGGAGTTGGCACGAGCAGTACTTC
TRBJ2-7,.,.,TRBV20-1,CSASIPGAVYEQYF,TGCAGTGCTAGTATTCCGGGAGCAGTCTACGAGCAGTACTTC
TRBJ2-7,TRBD2,.,TRBV20-1,CSAKLAGGPYEQYF,TGCAGTGCAAAGCTAGCGGGAGGCCCCTACGAGCAGTACTTC